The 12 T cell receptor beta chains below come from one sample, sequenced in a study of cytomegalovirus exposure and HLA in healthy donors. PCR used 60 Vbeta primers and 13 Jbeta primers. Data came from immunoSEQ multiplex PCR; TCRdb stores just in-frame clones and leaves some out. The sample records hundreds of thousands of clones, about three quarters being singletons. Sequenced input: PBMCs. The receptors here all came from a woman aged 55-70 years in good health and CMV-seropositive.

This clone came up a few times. CDR3: CASSPSGINYEQYF. CDR3 nucleotide sequence: TGCGCCAGCAGCCCTAGCGGGATAAACTACGAGCAGTACTTC. This chain uses TRBV10-1 with TRBJ2-7, with 9 bases that match TRBD2. J was trimmed by 3 bases and V by 6 bases; bases with no gene match: 6. Germline CDR1 reads WNHNN; CDR2 reads SYGVQD (reference sequence). This CDR3 has 14 residues.

The CDR3 DNA follows: TGCGCCAGCAGCGGGGCTAGCGGGGGAGAGACCCAGTACTTC. Residues: CASSGASGGETQYF. The chain is built from TRBV5-1 and TRBJ2-5, with 10 bases that match TRBD2. The CDR3 runs 14 residues. V lost 4 bases to trimming and J lost 4 bases; unmatched junction nucleotides: 4. CDR1 SGHRS and CDR2 YFSETQ come from the germline V gene.

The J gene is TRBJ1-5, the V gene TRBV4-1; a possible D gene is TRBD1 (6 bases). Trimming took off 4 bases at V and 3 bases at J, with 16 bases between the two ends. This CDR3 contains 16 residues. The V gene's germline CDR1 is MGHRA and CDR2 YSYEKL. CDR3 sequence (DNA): TGCGCCAGCAGCCTAAGGACAGAAGGTAACAATCAGCCCCAGCATTTT. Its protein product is CASSLRTEGNNQPQHF.

CDR3 region: CASSYDTSSGNTIYF. CDR3 nucleotide sequence: TGTGCCAGCAGTTACGACACCTCCTCTGGAAACACCATATATTTT. This sequence joins TRBV6-5 and TRBJ1-3, with D uncertain. The length of the CDR3 is 15 residues. Germline V gene data show CDR1 as MNHEY and CDR2 as SVGAGI. Trimming pared 2 bases from V and 0 bases from J, leaving 8 bases between.

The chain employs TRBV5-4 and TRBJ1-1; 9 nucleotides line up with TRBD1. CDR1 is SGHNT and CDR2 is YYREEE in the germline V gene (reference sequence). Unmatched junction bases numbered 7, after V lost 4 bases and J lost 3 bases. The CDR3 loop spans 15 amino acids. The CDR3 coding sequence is TGTGCCAGCAGCCAAAAACAGGGGGCGGACACTGAAGCTTTCTTT. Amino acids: CASSQKQGADTEAFF.

CDR3 coding DNA: TGTGCCAGCAGCCAACTAGCGGGGGGGCCTCAGTTCTTC. It translates to CASSQLAGGPQFF. J is TRBJ2-1 and V is TRBV7-9, with 13 bases identical to TRBD2. The V and J ends lost 5 bases and 13 bases, in that order; junction bases with no gene match: 5. Germline CDR1 and CDR2: SEHNR and FQNEAQ (reference sequence). The CDR3 spans 13 residues.

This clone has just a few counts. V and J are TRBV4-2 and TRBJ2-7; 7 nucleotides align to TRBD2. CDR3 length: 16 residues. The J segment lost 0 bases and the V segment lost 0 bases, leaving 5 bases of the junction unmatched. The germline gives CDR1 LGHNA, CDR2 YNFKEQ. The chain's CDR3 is CASSQEAGLYSYEQYF. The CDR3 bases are TGTGCCAGCAGCCAAGAAGCGGGACTTTACTCCTACGAGCAGTACTTC.

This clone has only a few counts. The CDR3 spells CASSQASGSGSRLETQYF. The CDR3 region has the DNA TGCGCCAGCAGCCAAGCGTCCGGTAGCGGGAGCCGGTTGGAGACCCAGTACTTC. This chain uses TRBV4-1 with TRBJ2-5; 9 nucleotides line up with TRBD2. The CDR3 length is 18 residues. V shed 1 base, J shed 5 bases, and the junction held 14 bases outside the gene matches. Germline lookup yields CDR1 MGHRA and CDR2 YSYEKL.

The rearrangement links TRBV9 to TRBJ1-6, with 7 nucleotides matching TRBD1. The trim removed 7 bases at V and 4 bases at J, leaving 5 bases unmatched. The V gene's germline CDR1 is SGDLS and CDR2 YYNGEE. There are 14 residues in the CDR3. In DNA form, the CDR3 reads TGTGCCAGCCAAGGGACAGAGTATAATTCACCCCTCCACTTT. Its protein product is CASQGTEYNSPLHF.

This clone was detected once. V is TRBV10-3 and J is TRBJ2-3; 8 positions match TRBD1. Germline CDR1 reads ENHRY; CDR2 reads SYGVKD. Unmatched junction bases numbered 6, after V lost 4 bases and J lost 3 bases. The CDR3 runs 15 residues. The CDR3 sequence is CAISAQRQGTDTQYF. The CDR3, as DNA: TGTGCCATCAGTGCCCAGAGACAGGGGACAGATACGCAGTATTTT.

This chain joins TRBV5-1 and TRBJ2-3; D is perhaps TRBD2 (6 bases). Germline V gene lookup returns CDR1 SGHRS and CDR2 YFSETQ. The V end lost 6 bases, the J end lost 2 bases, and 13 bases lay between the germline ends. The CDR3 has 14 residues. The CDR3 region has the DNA TGCGCCAGCAAAGGGACTGGAGACACAGATACGCAGTATTTT. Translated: CASKGTGDTDTQYF.

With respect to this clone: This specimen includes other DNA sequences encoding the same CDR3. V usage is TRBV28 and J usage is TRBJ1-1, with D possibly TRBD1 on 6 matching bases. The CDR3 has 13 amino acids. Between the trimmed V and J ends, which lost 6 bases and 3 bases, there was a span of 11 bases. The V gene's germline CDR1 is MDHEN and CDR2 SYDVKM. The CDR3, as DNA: TGTGCCAGCAGATCAACAGGGTACACTGAAGCTTTCTTT. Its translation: CASRSTGYTEAFF.